The TCR beta chain described here comes from a study of blood T cell repertoires in COVID-19. The table came from immunoSEQ multiplex PCR; TCRdb's copy has only in-frame clones and leaves some out. This sample has around 260,000 clones, with around 84% found just once. The V gene's germline CDR1 is SGHRS and CDR2 YFSETQ. The CDR3 length is 14 residues. Trimming removed 2 bases at V and 2 bases at J, with 11 bases between. This sequence originates from a woman aged 60-75 years with COVID-19, enrolled during active disease. Sequencing was performed on peripheral blood. The chain has TRBV5-1 and TRBJ2-7, with D maybe TRBD1 (6 bases). CDR3 coding DNA: TGCGCCAGCAGCTTTAACACAGGGCCCTACGAGCAGTACTTC. Encoded protein: CASSFNTGPYEQYF.